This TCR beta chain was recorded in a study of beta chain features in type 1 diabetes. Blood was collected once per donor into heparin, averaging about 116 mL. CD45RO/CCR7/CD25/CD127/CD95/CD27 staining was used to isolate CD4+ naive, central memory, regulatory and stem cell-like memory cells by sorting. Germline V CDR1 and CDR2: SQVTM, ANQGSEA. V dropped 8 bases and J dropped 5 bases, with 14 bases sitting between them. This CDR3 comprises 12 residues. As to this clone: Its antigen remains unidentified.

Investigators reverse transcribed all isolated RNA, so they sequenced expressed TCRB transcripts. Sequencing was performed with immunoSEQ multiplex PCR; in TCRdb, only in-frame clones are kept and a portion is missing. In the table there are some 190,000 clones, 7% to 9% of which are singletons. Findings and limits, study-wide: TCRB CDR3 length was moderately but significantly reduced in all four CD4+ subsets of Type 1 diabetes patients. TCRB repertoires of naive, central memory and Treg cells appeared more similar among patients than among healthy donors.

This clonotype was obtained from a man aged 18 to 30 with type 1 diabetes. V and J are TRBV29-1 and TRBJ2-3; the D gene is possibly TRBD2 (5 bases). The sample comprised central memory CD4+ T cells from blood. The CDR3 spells CSIKSGKDTQYF. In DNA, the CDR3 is TGCAGCATAAAATCGGGGAAAGATACGCAGTATTTT.